Following are 28 T cell receptor beta chains from one sample sequenced in a study of T cell repertoires in cytomegalovirus infection. TCRdb processed the reads anew with MiXCR; each CDR3 protein has one entry. The sample has about 600,000 distinct CDR3 sequences; approximately 24% are singletons. What was sequenced was CD8+ T cells from PBMCs. The receptor set was obtained from a human donor in good health (CMV status not recorded). Some clones in this sample may be carry-over from other donors' samples.

This clonotype was found many times. The rearrangement joins TRBV6-2 or TRBV6-3 to TRBJ1-1; no reliable D call. V gave up 6 bases and J gave up 0 bases, with 17 bases separating them. Germline V gene sequence: CDR1 MNHEY, CDR2 SVGEGT. This CDR3 contains 16 residues. The chain's CDR3 is CASRRRANGVNTEAFF. For the CDR3, the DNA is TGTGCCAGCAGGCGACGGGCGAACGGGGTGAACACTGAAGCTTTCTTT.

This chain's CDR3 is CSAGGRGASSYNEQFF. DNA of the CDR3: TGCAGTGCTGGAGGACGCGGGGCCAGCTCCTACAATGAGCAGTTCTTC. The J gene is TRBJ2-1, the V gene TRBV20-1; D perhaps matches TRBD2 (6 bases). CDR3 length: 16 amino acids. With 5 bases removed from V and 0 bases from J, the gap between germline ends came to 17 bases. Germline assignment: CDR1 DFQATT and CDR2 SNEGSKA (reference sequence).

A word on this clonotype: This may come from a read error, since a much larger clone is one base off. This CDR3 is CASSSPGTPMGIEQFF. The CDR3 DNA reads as TGTGCCAGCAGCTCCCCCGGGACTCCTATGGGTATTGAGCAGTTCTTC. The J gene is TRBJ2-1, the V gene TRBV7-2, with a possible D match to TRBD2 (6 bases). Trimming took off 4 bases at V and 9 bases at J, with 22 bases between the two ends. CDR1 is SGHTA and CDR2 is FQGNSA in the germline V gene. The CDR3 is made up of 16 amino acids. The full variable domain, with the rest looked up from reference TRBV7-2 and TRBJ2-1, is GAGVSQSPSNKVTEKGKDVELRCDPISGHTALYWYRQSLGQGLEFLIYFQGNSAPDKSGLPSDRFSAERTGGSVSTLTIQRTQQEDSAVYLCASSSPGTPMGIEQFFGPGTRLTVL.

The chain is built from TRBV6-8 and TRBJ1-1; no clear D gene. Germline V lookup: CDR1 MNHGY, CDR2 SAAAGT. This CDR3 region has 13 residues. Between the trimmed V and J ends, which lost 6 bases and 2 bases, there was a span of 10 bases. CDR3 amino acids: CASRMQTNTEAFF. The CDR3 nucleotides read TGTGCCAGCAGGATGCAAACCAACACTGAAGCTTTCTTT.

This clonotype came up a few times. This chain uses TRBV4-1 with TRBJ2-3; perhaps TRBD2 as D (5 bases). The CDR3 is 13 residues long. The V end was cut by 1 base, the J end by 6 bases, with 8 bases between. Looked up from germline, CDR1 is MGHRA and CDR2 is YSYEKL. Here the CDR3 DNA reads TGCGCCAGCAGCCAAGGCGGGTCCGATACGCAGTATTTT. It encodes CASSQGGSDTQYF.

The rearrangement uses TRBV2 and TRBJ2-5; D may correspond to TRBD1 or TRBD2 (5 bases each). V was trimmed by 5 bases and J by 2 bases, leaving 15 bases between them. The CDR3 is 15 amino acids. Germline V CDR1 and CDR2: SNHLY, FYNNEI. The CDR3 DNA reads TGTGCCAGCAGTTTGGGACGCAAAACTCAAGAGACCCAGTACTTC. Protein: CASSLGRKTQETQYF.

This clonotype was seen many times. This chain uses TRBV7-9 with TRBJ2-2; 7 bases fit TRBD2. The J segment lost 0 bases and the V segment lost 7 bases, leaving 2 bases of the junction unmatched. The CDR3 is 14 residues long. Per the germline V gene, CDR1 is SEHNR and CDR2 is FQNEAQ (reference sequence). The CDR3 DNA is TGTGCCAGCATGGGGGGGGCGAACACCGGGGAGCTGTTTTTT. This encodes CASMGGANTGELFF.

Only a few counts were recorded for this clonotype. The genes are TRBV7-8 and TRBJ1-1, with 8 bases that match TRBD1. The germline gives CDR1 SGHVS, CDR2 FQNEAQ. Trimming removed 4 bases from V and 0 bases from J; junction bases left unmatched: 7. The CDR3 has 16 amino acids. The CDR3: CASSSTWDRLNTEAFF. The CDR3 DNA reads TGTGCCAGCAGCTCCACGTGGGACAGGCTGAACACTGAAGCTTTCTTT. Using reference TRBV7-8 and TRBJ1-1 for the parts outside the CDR3, the full variable domain is GAGVSQSPRYKVAKRGQDVALRCDPISGHVSLFWYQQALGQGPEFLTYFQNEAQLDKSGLPSDRFFAERPEGSVSTLKIQRTQQEDSAVYLCASSSTWDRLNTEAFFGQGTRLTVV.

This clonotype was seen a few times. V is TRBV15 and J is TRBJ2-1, with a possible D match to TRBD2 (5 bases). Germline CDR1 reads LNHNV; CDR2 reads YYDKDF (reference sequence). Trimming took off 5 bases at V and 0 bases at J, with 11 bases between the two ends. This CDR3 is built from 15 residues. The chain's CDR3 is CATSLTKSSYNEQFF. The DNA of the CDR3 is TGTGCCACCAGCCTGACTAAAAGCTCCTACAATGAGCAGTTCTTC.

At least ten counts were recorded for this clonotype. The J gene is TRBJ2-7, the V gene TRBV7-9; the match to TRBD1 covers 8 bases. The germline gives CDR1 SEHNR, CDR2 FQNEAQ (reference sequence). The CDR3 runs 15 residues. Germline trimming cut 4 bases from V and 0 bases from J; bases unmatched to any gene: 5. The CDR3 DNA sequence: TGTGCCAGCAGCTCCGGGGGACAGGACTCCTACGAGCAGTACTTC. Amino acids: CASSSGGQDSYEQYF.

This clonotype appeared once. V and J are TRBV6-2 or TRBV6-3 and TRBJ1-3; TRBD1 matches 8 bases. Germline CDR1 MNHEY, CDR2 SVGEGT. This CDR3 region has 17 residues. V lost 0 bases and J lost 2; bases outside the gene matches: 6. CDR3: CASSYSRQGRTGNTIYF. The CDR3 DNA follows: TGTGCCAGCAGTTACTCAAGACAGGGGAGGACTGGAAACACCATATATTTT.

The rearrangement links TRBV27 to TRBJ2-3; TRBD2 agrees at 7 bases. The CDR3 consists of 16 residues. Germline lookup yields CDR1 MNHEY and CDR2 SMNVEV (reference sequence). Trimming removed 5 bases from V and 3 bases from J; junction bases left unmatched: 11. CDR3 residues: CASSALGLAVTDTQYF. The CDR3 DNA is TGTGCCAGCAGTGCCTTAGGGCTAGCGGTAACAGATACGCAGTATTTT.

This clonotype was detected many times. The CDR3 DNA reads TGTGCCAGCAGCTCCACAGGGGGCAGAGAGACCCAGTACTTC. Translating gives CASSSTGGRETQYF. This chain links TRBV12-3 or TRBV12-4 with TRBJ2-5, with TRBD1 matching 9 bases. V shed 6 bases and J 4 bases; nucleotides not matched to a gene: 6. This CDR3 is 14 amino acids long.

The table lists this clonotype with a few counts. The chain carries TRBV7-9 and TRBJ2-3, with 7 bases identical to TRBD1. Germline loops: CDR1 SEHNR, CDR2 FQNEAQ (reference sequence). After removal of 5 bases from V and 2 bases from J, the junction contained 4 bases not matched to a gene. This CDR3 contains 14 residues. The CDR3 nucleotides are TGTGCCAGCAGCCCACAGGGGCTCACAGATACGCAGTATTTT. Encoded protein: CASSPQGLTDTQYF. The variable domain in full, with the rest retrieved from reference TRBV7-9 and TRBJ2-3, is DTGVSQNPRHKITKRGQNVTFRCDPISEHNRLYWYRQTLGQGPEFLTYFQNEAQLEKSRLLSDRFSAERPKGSFSTLEIQRTEQGDSAMYLCASSPQGLTDTQYFGPGTRLTVL.

This chain links TRBV12-3 or TRBV12-4 with TRBJ2-1, with 9 bases matching TRBD2. After removal of 4 bases from V and 14 bases from J, the junction contained 6 bases not matched to a gene. The CDR3 totals 12 residues. The chain's CDR3 is CASSSLAGVEFF. CDR3 coding DNA: TGTGCCAGCAGTTCCTTAGCGGGGGTGGAGTTCTTC.

The chain has TRBV14 and TRBJ1-1, with D maybe TRBD1 (6 bases). Germline-derived CDR1 and CDR2 are SGHDN and FVKESK. CDR3 length: 12 residues. V was clipped by 1 base and J by 14 bases, with 14 bases between them. The CDR3, as DNA: TGTGCCAGCAGCCAAGGATCGGGGACAAAGTTCTTT. Translated, it gives CASSQGSGTKFF.

The chain employs TRBV7-9 and TRBJ2-4; tentative D call: TRBD1 (6 bases). CDR1 SEHNR and CDR2 FQNEAQ come from the germline V gene (reference sequence). This CDR3 is built from 16 residues. V dropped 6 bases and J dropped 4 bases, with 19 bases sitting between them. DNA of the CDR3: TGTGCCAGCAGTACCAATACCGGGACACCTAAAAACATTCAGTACTTC. Encoded protein: CASSTNTGTPKNIQYF.

The chain recombines TRBV2 with TRBJ2-1, with D unresolved. Trimming removed 3 bases from V and 5 bases from J, with 11 bases in between. This CDR3 spans 14 amino acids. Germline-derived CDR1 and CDR2 are SNHLY and FYNNEI. The CDR3 nucleotides read TGTGCCAGCAGTGACGCCACCCCCGACAATGAGCAGTTCTTC. The encoded protein is CASSDATPDNEQFF.

This chain connects TRBV28 to TRBJ1-4; a weak D match, TRBD1 (6 bases). Germline assignment: CDR1 MDHEN and CDR2 SYDVKM. V was pared by 4 bases and J by 6 bases, with 12 bases between. The CDR3 contains 14 residues. CDR3 in amino acids: CASSSVGADEKLFF. In nucleotides, the CDR3 is TGTGCCAGCAGTTCCGTGGGGGCTGATGAAAAACTGTTTTTT.

This clonotype was seen at least ten times. This sequence joins TRBV7-2 and TRBJ2-7; 9 positions agree with TRBD1. Germline V CDR1 and CDR2: SGHTA, FQGNSA. The CDR3 runs to 16 residues. Unmatched junction bases numbered 7, after V lost 2 bases and J lost 2 bases. As DNA, the CDR3 is TGTGCCAGCAGCTTATATGGGGGGACAGGGCCCTACGAGCAGTACTTC. Its translation is CASSLYGGTGPYEQYF.

This clonotype was observed at least ten times. This chain joins TRBV7-8 and TRBJ2-3; tentatively, D is TRBD2 (5 bases). Germline V gene data show CDR1 as SGHVS and CDR2 as FQNEAQ. Trimming took off 1 base at V and 0 bases at J, with 5 bases between the two ends. The CDR3 is 14 amino acids. The CDR3 DNA reads TGTGCCAGCAGCTTAGGGACTAGCACAGATACGCAGTATTTT. Translating it yields CASSLGTSTDTQYF.

The chain recombines TRBV2 with TRBJ1-5; D not certain. Germline V gene data show CDR1 as SNHLY and CDR2 as FYNNEI. CDR3 length: 15 amino acids. Trimming stripped 4 bases from V and 0 bases from J, with 10 bases between. The CDR3 protein is CASSVTRNSNQPQHF. For the CDR3, the DNA is TGTGCCAGCAGTGTCACACGGAATAGCAATCAGCCCCAGCATTTT.

Regarding this clonotype: One junction end disagrees with the germline gene, perhaps due to a read error. The chain carries TRBV5-1 and TRBJ2-3; 9 bases map to TRBD2. This CDR3 comprises 16 residues. Germline CDR1 and CDR2: SGHRS and YFSETQ. CDR3: CASSDTDSGGTDTQYF. The CDR3 coding sequence is TGTGCCAGCAGCGATACTGATAGCGGGGGAACAGATACGCAGTATTTT.

This clonotype has only a few counts. The chain combines TRBV10-3 with TRBJ2-3; 13 nucleotides match TRBD2. Trimming at V came to 6 bases and at J to 4 bases, leaving 16 bases not matched to a gene. Germline CDR1 reads ENHRY; CDR2 reads SYGVKD. The CDR3 spans 19 residues. The chain's CDR3 is CAIRGTTSGGTTFPDTQYF. For the CDR3, the DNA is TGTGCCATCAGAGGGACGACTAGCGGGGGGACTACTTTCCCAGATACGCAGTATTTT.

This clonotype has a handful of counts. The rearrangement uses TRBV6-5 and TRBJ2-3; 10 bases fit TRBD1. Germline values: CDR1 MNHEY, CDR2 SVGAGI. The J segment lost 4 bases and the V segment lost 5 bases, leaving 6 bases of the junction unmatched. This CDR3 is 15 amino acids long. CDR3 coding DNA: TGTGCCAGCAGTACGGACAGGGGGTTTCCAGATACGCAGTATTTT. Translation: CASSTDRGFPDTQYF.

In its sample, this clonotype was seen many times. The gene calls are TRBV29-1 and TRBJ1-1; a possible D gene is TRBD1 (5 bases). The V and J ends lost 7 bases and 0 bases respectively, with 9 bases between them. The CDR3 spans 12 residues. From germline, CDR1 is SQVTM and CDR2 ANQGSEA. The CDR3 here is CSAGRLNTEAFF. CDR3 nucleotide sequence: TGCAGCGCGGGACGGCTGAACACTGAAGCTTTCTTT.

The chain is built from TRBV20-1 and TRBJ1-1; D is perhaps TRBD1 (6 bases). V dropped 3 bases and J dropped 0 bases, with 17 bases sitting between them. CDR3 length: 16 amino acids. Germline V gene lookup returns CDR1 DFQATT and CDR2 SNEGSKA (reference sequence). CDR3: CSASDDRIGLNTEAFF. Here the CDR3 DNA reads TGCAGTGCTAGTGATGACAGGATAGGCTTGAACACTGAAGCTTTCTTT.

At least ten counts were recorded for this clonotype. The gene calls are TRBV6-4 and TRBJ2-7; 7 nucleotides agree with TRBD1. Trimming removed 4 bases from V and 0 bases from J; junction bases left unmatched: 9. Germline CDR1 is MRHNA and CDR2 is SNTAGT. The CDR3 runs 16 residues. The CDR3 sequence: CASSGADRETSYEQYV. CDR3 nucleotide sequence: TGTGCCAGCAGTGGAGCTGACAGGGAGACCTCCTACGAGCAGTACGTC.